This T cell receptor (beta chain) was identified during a study of CXCR3-negative and CXCR3-positive naive CD8 T cells (dated by TCRdb to the late 2010s). Background for the entire study: In total, roughly 150 million TRB reads were obtained, or roughly 1.5 +/- 0.3 million reads per library. The diversity and physicochemical repertoire analyses included 11 donors pooled from two independent experiments. The TRBV-TRBJ cluster analysis covered naive subsets from five or six donors and memory cells from 3 donors.

For every CD8+ T cell subset, over 250,000 cells were flow-sorted straight into RLT lysis buffer, and each subset was sorted in triplicate. To keep memory contaminants out, a stringent definition of naive CD8+ T cells was applied: CD45RO-CCR7+CD27+CD95-. Using standard density gradient centrifugation, peripheral blood mononuclear cells were isolated from buffy coats. A FACSAria III was used to flow-sort naive CD8+ T cells into CXCR3-negative and CXCR3-positive populations. Total RNA was extracted from sorted cells using an RNeasy Mini Kit. As concerns this clonotype: Its cognate antigen has yet to be identified.

The CDR3 has 16 amino acids, counting the end cysteine and phenylalanine. There is no recorded DNA. CDR1 MDHEN and CDR2 SYDVKM were looked up in the germline V gene. The study at large found these results: Within the same donor, TRBV-TRBJ usage looked similar between naive CXCR3-negative and CXCR3-positive cells, but memory cells had distinct patterns. Freshly isolated PBMCs were used for most assays because CXCR3 expression went down partially after cryopreservation. TRB CDR3s from CXCR3-positive naive cells showed higher hydrophobicity (lower Kidera factor 4), lower energy, and higher strength and volume indices than CXCR3-negative naive cells. Both naive subsets had comparably high repertoire diversity, while memory CD8+ T cells had much lower repertoire diversity. Surface CD5, linked to self-reactivity in mice, was comparable between naive subsets; TCR interaction strength was therefore also inferred from TRB CDR3 physicochemical properties.

Sequencing was performed on a NextSeq 550. The Human TCR Profiling Kit (MiLaboratory) was used to prepare UMI-labeled 5' RACE TRB cDNA libraries. cDNA synthesis used the entire amount of extracted RNA, and PCR amplification then used the entire amount of cDNA produced. Libraries were prepared in parallel with an identical number of PCR cycles. In the original analysis: About 53,000 +/- 10,000 unique UMI-labeled TRB cDNA molecules per library were extracted with MIGEC and MiXCR, with at least two reads per UMI required. On average, about 40,000 +/- 10,000 functional in-frame TRB CDR3 nucleotide clonotypes lacking stop codons were found per library. Diversity metrics, including normalized Shannon-Wiener and Chao1, were computed in VDJtools after downsampling to 5000 UMI-labeled TRB molecules per sample. VDJtools was used to calculate clonotype-size-weighted physicochemical properties of the central five CDR3 residues, namely interaction energy, strength, volume and Kidera factor 4. After TCRdb reprocessed the reads, each CDR3 protein sequence was kept as one row, without DNA. In this record, the V and J calls reflect TCRdb's handling and not the investigators' own analysis. The table for this sample shows approximately 140,000 distinct CDR3 sequences. The top ten constitute over 0.25% of the sample.

The rearranged chain carries TRBV28 and TRBJ2-2; TCRdb names TRBD2, which stays unverified in the absence of DNA. This clonotype originated in a human donor in good health. Some clones in this sample may be carry-over from other donors' samples. Source material: naive CXCR3+ CD8+ T cells from blood. The cell subset or site label of this sample denotes: CD45RO-CCR7+CD27+CD95- naive CD8+ T cells expressing CXCR3 (TNR3+). CDR3 sequence: CASSLLAGGNTGELFF. Outside the CDR3, residues come from the reference TRBV28 and TRBJ2-2 proteins, so the full variable domain is: DVKVTQSSRYLVKRTGEKVFLECVQDMDHENMFWYRQDPGLGLRLIYFSYDVKMKEKGDIPEGYSVSREKKERFSLILESASTNQTSMYLCASSLLAGGNTGELFFGEGSRLTVL.